A selection of T cell receptor beta chains follows, all from one sample in a study of blood T cell repertoires in COVID-19. Profiling relied on immunoSEQ multiplex PCR, and the TCRdb table lists in-frame clones only, not all of them. The sample yields about 240,000 clones, about four fifths seen once. Sequencing used peripheral blood. The source of these receptors is a man younger than 45 who had recovered from COVID-19. Both conserved end residues are part of each CDR3. The order of the fields is clone size, J gene, D gene, V gene, CDR3 DNA, CDR3 protein. A D gene is named only where the DNA matches it firmly. Part of the rows lack a size; the others show once, few, many or a class for expanded clones.

size: NA
J: TRBJ1-1
D: NA
V: TRBV2
DNA: TGTGCCAGCAGTGGACGACAGTTCAACACTGAAGCTTTCTTT
CDR3: CASSGRQFNTEAFF

size: NA
J: TRBJ2-5
D: NA
V: TRBV7-3
DNA: TGTGCCAGCAGCTCCTTCCCGCAAGAGACCCAGTACTTC
CDR3: CASSSFPQETQYF

size: NA
J: TRBJ1-2
D: NA
V: TRBV10-3
DNA: TGTGCCATCAGTGAGGCGGACAAGTTTGGGGGCTACACCTTC
CDR3: CAISEADKFGGYTF

size: NA
J: TRBJ2-2
D: NA
V: TRBV3-1/TRBV3-2
DNA: TGTGCCAGCAGTAACAGGGCCCTGAACACCGGGGAGCTGTTTTTT
CDR3: CASSNRALNTGELFF

size: NA
J: TRBJ2-1
D: TRBD2
V: TRBV19
DNA: TGTGCCAGTACCCGGGGGGGGGATTACAATGAGCAGTTCTTC
CDR3: CASTRGGDYNEQFF

size: NA
J: TRBJ2-5
D: NA
V: TRBV13
DNA: TGTGCCAGCAGCTTAGCCCCTCGGGAGACCCAGTACTTC
CDR3: CASSLAPRETQYF

size: few
J: TRBJ2-1
D: TRBD2
V: TRBV6-2/TRBV6-3
DNA: TGTGCCAGCAGTTGGTCTAGCGGGGGACTAGGGGTAGAGCAGTTCTTC
CDR3: CASSWSSGGLGVEQFF

size: NA
J: TRBJ2-1
D: TRBD1
V: TRBV4-1
DNA: TGCGCCAGCAGCCGAGGACAGGTTTCCTACAATGAGCAGTTCTTC
CDR3: CASSRGQVSYNEQFF

size: NA
J: TRBJ2-4
D: TRBD2
V: TRBV6-5
DNA: TGTGCCAGCAGTTACGAGACTAGCGGGGGGGCAAACATTCAGTACTTC
CDR3: CASSYETSGGANIQYF

size: NA
J: TRBJ1-2
D: TRBD1
V: TRBV3-1/TRBV3-2
DNA: TGTGCCAGCAGCCAAAAGGGGGCGAGCTATGGCTACACCTTC
CDR3: CASSQKGASYGYTF

size: NA
J: TRBJ1-1
D: TRBD1
V: TRBV5-1
DNA: TGCGCCAGCAGCCCGGACAGGACACTTGCTCGAGCTTTCTTT
CDR3: CASSPDRTLARAFF

size: NA
J: TRBJ1-3
D: NA
V: TRBV6-6
DNA: TGTGCCAGCAGACAGGTCCTAAGCTCTGGAAACACCATATATTTT
CDR3: CASRQVLSSGNTIYF

size: NA
J: TRBJ1-1
D: NA
V: TRBV4-1
DNA: TGCGCCAGCAGCCAAGATCCCAGGGTTGGCACTGAAGCTTTCTTT
CDR3: CASSQDPRVGTEAFF

size: NA
J: TRBJ1-2
D: TRBD1
V: TRBV7-9
DNA: TGTGCCAGCAGCCCGGGACAGGGGACGCCTGGCTACACCTTC
CDR3: CASSPGQGTPGYTF

size: NA
J: TRBJ2-7
D: TRBD2
V: TRBV5-5
DNA: TGTGCCAGCAGCCCTACTAGCGGCTGGCCTTACGAGCAGTACTTC
CDR3: CASSPTSGWPYEQYF

size: NA
J: TRBJ2-3
D: TRBD2
V: TRBV4-2
DNA: TGTGCCAGCAGCCAAGATCCGCGGGGGGCCAACACAGATACGCAGTATTTT
CDR3: CASSQDPRGANTDTQYF